This is a list of T cell receptor beta chains from one sample in a study of blood T cell repertoires in COVID-19. Profiling relied on immunoSEQ multiplex PCR, and the TCRdb table lists in-frame clones only, not all of them. This table holds approximately 150,000 clones, around nine tenths found once. Source material: peripheral blood. The receptors here all came from a woman between 45 and 65 years old with active or convalescent COVID-19. Each CDR3 is given with its conserved first and last residue. The D gene is left open where the match is weak. Some rows have no size entry. The others give once, few or many, or a class for an expanded clone.

D gene	V gene	J gene	clone size	CDR3 protein	CDR3 DNA
NA	TRBV28	TRBJ2-1	NA	CASSLYDKSPYNEQFF	TGTGCCAGCAGTTTATATGACAAGAGCCCCTACAATGAGCAGTTCTTC
NA	TRBV25-1	TRBJ2-3	NA	CASSRGMVTDTQYF	TGTGCCAGTTCAAGAGGGATGGTAACAGATACGCAGTATTTT
NA	TRBV6-5	TRBJ1-2	NA	CASSYKDRPYGYTF	TGTGCCAGCAGTTACAAGGACAGACCCTATGGCTACACCTTC
TRBD1	TRBV7-9	TRBJ1-1	NA	CASSILQGGTEAFF	TGTGCCAGCAGCATACTGCAGGGGGGCACTGAAGCTTTCTTT
TRBD1	TRBV6-5	TRBJ2-7	NA	CASSLVGTDTYEQYF	TGTGCCAGCAGTCTCGTGGGGACAGATACCTACGAGCAGTACTTC
NA	TRBV29-1	TRBJ1-3	NA	CSVSGSGNTIYF	TGCAGCGTAAGCGGTTCTGGAAACACCATATATTTT
NA	TRBV29-1	TRBJ1-1	few	CSVERVLGAFF	TGCAGCGTTGAGCGGGTCCTGGGGGCTTTCTTT
NA	TRBV2	TRBJ2-6	NA	CASLAGVSSGANVLTF	TGTGCCAGCTTAGCAGGGGTATCTTCCGGGGCCAACGTCCTGACTTTC
NA	TRBV11-2	TRBJ2-2	NA	CASSLDLGGLNTGELFF	TGTGCCAGCAGCTTAGATCTCGGGGGGCTGAACACCGGGGAGCTGTTTTTT
NA	TRBV30	TRBJ1-1	NA	CAWSGRNTEAFF	TGTGCCTGGAGTGGGAGGAACACTGAAGCTTTCTTT
TRBD1	TRBV30	TRBJ2-1	NA	CAWSFRDSYHEQFF	TGTGCCTGGAGTTTCCGGGACAGTTACCATGAGCAGTTCTTC
TRBD2	TRBV2	TRBJ2-5	NA	CASRPREAQETQYF	TGTGCCAGCAGACCGCGGGAGGCCCAAGAGACCCAGTACTTC
TRBD2	TRBV2	TRBJ2-1	NA	CASSLAGGSSYNEQFF	TGTGCCAGCAGCCTAGCGGGCGGAAGCTCCTACAATGAGCAGTTCTTC
TRBD1	TRBV11-2	TRBJ1-2	NA	CASSSPGQGYGYTF	TGTGCCAGCAGCTCACCGGGACAGGGCTATGGCTACACCTTC
NA	TRBV20-1	TRBJ2-1	NA	CSASWGDYNEQFF	TGCAGTGCTAGTTGGGGGGATTACAATGAGCAGTTCTTC
NA	TRBV6-4	TRBJ1-2	NA	CASSDSGGGYGYTF	TGTGCCAGCAGTGACTCGGGCGGAGGCTATGGCTACACCTTC
TRBD2	TRBV7-8	TRBJ2-7	NA	CASSFGTSGSLSLYEQYF	TGTGCCAGCAGCTTCGGGACTAGCGGGAGCCTTTCGCTATACGAGCAGTACTTC
TRBD2	TRBV5-1	TRBJ2-6	once	CASSRLGAGGSTSGANVLTF	TGCGCCAGCAGCCGTTTGGGCGCGGGGGGCTCTACATCTGGGGCCAACGTCCTGACTTTC
NA	TRBV12-3/TRBV12-4	TRBJ1-1	NA	CASRRNTNEAFF	TGTGCCAGCAGACGTAACACAAATGAAGCTTTCTTT
NA	TRBV3-1/TRBV3-2	TRBJ1-1	NA	CASSPVVGAGEAFF	TGTGCCAGCAGCCCTGTGGTGGGCGCGGGTGAAGCTTTCTTT
NA	TRBV25-1	TRBJ1-2	NA	CASRLTGTYGYTF	TGTGCCAGCAGACTCACAGGGACCTATGGCTACACCTTC
TRBD2	TRBV7-9	TRBJ2-7	NA	CASSLPTSGRPLYEQYF	TGTGCCAGCAGCTTGCCGACTAGCGGGAGACCCCTCTACGAGCAGTACTTC
TRBD1	TRBV15	TRBJ1-1	NA	CATSTAGQGETEAFF	TGTGCCACCAGCACCGCGGGACAGGGGGAAACTGAAGCTTTCTTT
NA	TRBV25-1	TRBJ1-2	once	CASSWGIANYGYTF	TGTGCCAGCAGTTGGGGCATAGCTAACTATGGCTACACCTTC
NA	TRBV21-1	TRBJ1-1	once	CASRTGLGTEAFF	TGTGCCAGCAGGACAGGGTTGGGCACTGAAGCTTTCTTT
TRBD2	TRBV29-1	TRBJ2-7	NA	CSVVEREMGYEQYF	TGCAGCGTTGTAGAGCGGGAGATGGGTTACGAGCAGTACTTC
NA	TRBV6-5	TRBJ1-1	NA	CASSSTPRTEAFF	TGTGCCAGCAGTAGCACCCCGCGGACTGAAGCTTTCTTT
TRBD2	TRBV28	TRBJ2-7	NA	CASNGGAYEQYF	TGTGCCAGCAATGGGGGGGCCTACGAGCAGTACTTC
NA	TRBV6-5	TRBJ1-1	NA	CASSRDYTEAFF	TGTGCCAGCAGTAGGGACTACACTGAAGCTTTCTTT
TRBD1	TRBV19	TRBJ2-6	NA	CASSIGIWDRARGANVLTF	TGTGCCAGTAGTATAGGGATTTGGGACAGGGCCCGTGGGGCCAACGTCCTGACTTTC
TRBD1	TRBV27	TRBJ1-1	NA	CASSYRQGNTEAFF	TGTGCCAGCAGTTATAGACAGGGGAACACTGAAGCTTTCTTT
NA	TRBV11-3	TRBJ2-1	NA	CASSLGGPGEQFF	TGTGCCAGCAGCTTAGGGGGGCCGGGTGAGCAGTTCTTC
NA	TRBV12-3/TRBV12-4	TRBJ1-2	NA	CASSSLRNYGYTF	TGTGCCAGCAGTTCTCTGAGAAACTATGGCTACACCTTC
NA	TRBV5-1	TRBJ1-1	NA	CASSLGHINTEAFF	TGCGCCAGCAGCTTGGGACACATTAACACTGAAGCTTTCTTT
NA	TRBV27	TRBJ2-1	many	CASSGWDTSNHNEQFF	TGTGCCAGCAGTGGCTGGGACACCAGTAATCACAATGAGCAGTTCTTC
NA	TRBV29-1	TRBJ2-5	NA	CSVDRGLRETQYF	TGCAGCGTTGATCGGGGACTGCGGGAGACCCAGTACTTC
TRBD1	TRBV9	TRBJ2-2	once	CASSPQRTGNTGELFF	TGTGCCAGCAGCCCTCAGAGGACAGGGAACACCGGGGAGCTGTTTTTT
TRBD1	TRBV4-1	TRBJ2-5	NA	CASSHTGGETQYF	TGCGCCAGCAGCCACACAGGGGGGGAGACCCAGTACTTC
NA	TRBV7-6	TRBJ2-7	NA	CASSPQFGTRGREQYF	TGTGCCAGCAGCCCACAATTCGGGACTCGAGGTCGGGAGCAGTACTTC
NA	TRBV11-2	TRBJ2-3	NA	CASSLTGAGTDTQYF	TGTGCCAGCAGCCTCACAGGGGCGGGGACAGATACGCAGTATTTT
NA	TRBV15	TRBJ2-1	NA	CATSRVYGLAEQFF	TGTGCCACCAGCAGAGTCTACGGGCTAGCTGAGCAGTTCTTC
NA	TRBV6-4	TRBJ2-3	once	CASSDSDSMATQYF	TGTGCCAGCAGTGACTCAGACTCCATGGCTACGCAGTATTTT
TRBD2	TRBV9	TRBJ2-2	NA	CASSSLAGGHAKRELFF	TGTGCCAGCAGCAGTCTAGCGGGGGGACATGCGAAGCGGGAGCTGTTTTTT
TRBD1	TRBV5-1	TRBJ1-1	once	CASSLGQGIPNTEAFF	TGCGCCAGCAGCTTGGGACAGGGGATACCGAACACTGAAGCTTTCTTT
NA	TRBV6-1	TRBJ2-2	NA	CASSEVGRNTGELFF	TGTGCCAGCAGTGAAGTGGGGCGGAACACCGGGGAGCTGTTTTTT